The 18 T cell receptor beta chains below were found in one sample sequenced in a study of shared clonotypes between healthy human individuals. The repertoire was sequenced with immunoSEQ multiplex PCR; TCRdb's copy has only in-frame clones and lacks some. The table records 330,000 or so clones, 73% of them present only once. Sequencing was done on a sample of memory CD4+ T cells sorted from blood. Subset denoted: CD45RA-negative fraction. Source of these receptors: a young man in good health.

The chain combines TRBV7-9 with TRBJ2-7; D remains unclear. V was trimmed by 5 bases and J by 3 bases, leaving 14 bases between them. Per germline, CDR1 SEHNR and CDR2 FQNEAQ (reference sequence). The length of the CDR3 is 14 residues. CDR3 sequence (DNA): TGTGCCAGCAGCCGGACCGGGCCAAACTACGAGCAGTACTTC. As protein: CASSRTGPNYEQYF.

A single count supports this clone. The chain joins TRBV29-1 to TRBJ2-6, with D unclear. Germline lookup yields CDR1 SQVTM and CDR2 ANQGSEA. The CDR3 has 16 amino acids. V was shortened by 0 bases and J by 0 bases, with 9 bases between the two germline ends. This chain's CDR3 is CSVEDRRISGANVLTF. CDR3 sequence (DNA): TGCAGCGTTGAAGATCGGCGGATCTCTGGGGCCAACGTCCTGACTTTC.

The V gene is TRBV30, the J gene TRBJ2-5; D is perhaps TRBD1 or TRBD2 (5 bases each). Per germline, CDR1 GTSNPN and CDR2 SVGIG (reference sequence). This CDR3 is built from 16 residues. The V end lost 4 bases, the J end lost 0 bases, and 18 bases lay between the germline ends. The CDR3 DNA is TGTGCCTGGACCCTGATCACTAGGGGTCACCAAGAGACCCAGTACTTC. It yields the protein CAWTLITRGHQETQYF.

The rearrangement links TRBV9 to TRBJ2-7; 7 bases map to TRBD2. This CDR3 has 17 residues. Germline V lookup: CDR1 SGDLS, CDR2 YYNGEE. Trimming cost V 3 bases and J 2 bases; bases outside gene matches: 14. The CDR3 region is CASSAGGGRTITYEQYF. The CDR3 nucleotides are TGTGCCAGCAGCGCCGGCGGGGGACGAACAATTACCTACGAGCAGTACTTC.

The CDR3 region has the DNA TGTGCCAGCAGCTTAGAGGCAGGGGGCGGGCACGAGCAGTACTTC. Its translation: CASSLEAGGGHEQYF. The chain couples TRBV7-2 to TRBJ2-7; the match to TRBD1 covers 8 bases. Germline CDR1 is SGHTA and CDR2 is FQGNSA. This CDR3 has 15 residues. The V segment lost 1 base and the J segment 5 bases; nucleotides outside the gene matches: 7. Full variable domain (rest looked up from reference TRBV7-2 and TRBJ2-7): GAGVSQSPSNKVTEKGKDVELRCDPISGHTALYWYRQSLGQGLEFLIYFQGNSAPDKSGLPSDRFSAERTGGSVSTLTIQRTQQEDSAVYLCASSLEAGGGHEQYFGPGTRLTVT.

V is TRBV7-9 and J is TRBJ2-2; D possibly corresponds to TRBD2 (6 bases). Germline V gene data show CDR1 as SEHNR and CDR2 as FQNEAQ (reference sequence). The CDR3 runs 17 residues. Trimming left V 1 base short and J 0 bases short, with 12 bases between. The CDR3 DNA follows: TGTGCCAGCAGCTTAGGATTAGCGGAAACGAACACCGGGGAGCTGTTTTTT. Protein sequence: CASSLGLAETNTGELFF.

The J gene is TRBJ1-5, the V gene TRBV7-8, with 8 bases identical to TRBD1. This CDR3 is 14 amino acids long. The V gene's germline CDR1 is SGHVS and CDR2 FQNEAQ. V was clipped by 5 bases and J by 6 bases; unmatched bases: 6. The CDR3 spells CASSPLRGLQPQHF. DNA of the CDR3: TGTGCCAGCAGCCCGCTCAGGGGGCTTCAGCCCCAGCATTTT.

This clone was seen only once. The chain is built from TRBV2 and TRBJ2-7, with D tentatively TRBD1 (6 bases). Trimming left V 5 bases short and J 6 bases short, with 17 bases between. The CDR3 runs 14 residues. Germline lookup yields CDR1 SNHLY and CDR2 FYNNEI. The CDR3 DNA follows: TGTGCCAGCAGTAACAGACAGGCTAGTCGCGAGCAGTACTTC. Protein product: CASSNRQASREQYF.

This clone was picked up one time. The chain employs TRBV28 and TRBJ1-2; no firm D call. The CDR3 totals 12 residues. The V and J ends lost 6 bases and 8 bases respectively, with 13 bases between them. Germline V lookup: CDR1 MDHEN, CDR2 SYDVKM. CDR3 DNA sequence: TGTGCCAGCAGCCGGCGGGCTTGGGGCTACACCTTC. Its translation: CASSRRAWGYTF.

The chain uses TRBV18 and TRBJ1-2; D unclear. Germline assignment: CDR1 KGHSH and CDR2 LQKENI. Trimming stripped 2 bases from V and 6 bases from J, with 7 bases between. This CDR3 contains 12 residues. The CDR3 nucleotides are TGTGCCAGCTCACCAGGGTCGGATGGCTACACCTTC. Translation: CASSPGSDGYTF.

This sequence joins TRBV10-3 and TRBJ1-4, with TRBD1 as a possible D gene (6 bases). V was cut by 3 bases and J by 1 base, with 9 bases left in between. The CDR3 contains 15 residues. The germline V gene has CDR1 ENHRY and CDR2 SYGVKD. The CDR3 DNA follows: TGTGCCATCAGTGATACAGGGAGAACTAATGAAAAACTGTTTTTT. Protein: CAISDTGRTNEKLFF.

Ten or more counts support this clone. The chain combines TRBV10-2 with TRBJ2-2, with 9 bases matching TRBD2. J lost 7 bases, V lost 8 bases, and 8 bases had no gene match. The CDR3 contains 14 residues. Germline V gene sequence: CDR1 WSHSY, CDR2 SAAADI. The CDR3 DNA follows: TGCGCCAGCTTACTTAGCGGGAGAAACGGGGAGCTGTTTTTT. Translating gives CASLLSGRNGELFF.

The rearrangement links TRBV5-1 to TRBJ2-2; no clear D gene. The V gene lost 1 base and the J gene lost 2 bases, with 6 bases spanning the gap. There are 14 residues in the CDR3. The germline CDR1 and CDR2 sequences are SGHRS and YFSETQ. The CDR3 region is CASSLITNTGELFF. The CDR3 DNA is TGCGCCAGCAGCTTGATAACCAACACCGGGGAGCTGTTTTTT.

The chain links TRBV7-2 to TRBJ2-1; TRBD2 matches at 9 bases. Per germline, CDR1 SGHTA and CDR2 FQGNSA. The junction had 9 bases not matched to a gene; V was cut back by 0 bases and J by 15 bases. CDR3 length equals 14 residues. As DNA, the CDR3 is TGTGCCAGCAGCTTAGCCACGGCTAGCGGGATTTCGTTCTTC. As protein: CASSLATASGISFF.

CDR3 DNA: TGTGCCAGCAGTGCCCCGGGACTAGCGGTCGAGCAGTACTTC. Amino acid sequence: CASSAPGLAVEQYF. The chain couples TRBV2 to TRBJ2-7; the match to TRBD2 covers 11 bases. CDR1 and CDR2 (germline): SNHLY, FYNNEI. After removal of 4 bases from V and 6 bases from J, the junction contained 5 bases not matched to a gene. CDR3 length: 14 residues.

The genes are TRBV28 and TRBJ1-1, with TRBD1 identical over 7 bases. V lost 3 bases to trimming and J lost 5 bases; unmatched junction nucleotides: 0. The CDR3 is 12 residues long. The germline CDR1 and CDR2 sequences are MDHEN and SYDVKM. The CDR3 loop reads CASSLTGTEAFF. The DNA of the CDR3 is TGTGCCAGCAGTTTGACAGGGACTGAAGCTTTCTTT.

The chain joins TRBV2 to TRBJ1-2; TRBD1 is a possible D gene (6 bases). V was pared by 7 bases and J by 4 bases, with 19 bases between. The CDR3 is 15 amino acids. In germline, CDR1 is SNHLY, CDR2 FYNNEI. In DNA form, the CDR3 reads TGTGCCAGCACGCGACAGGCGTCCAACCTCTATGGCTACACCTTC. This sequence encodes CASTRQASNLYGYTF.

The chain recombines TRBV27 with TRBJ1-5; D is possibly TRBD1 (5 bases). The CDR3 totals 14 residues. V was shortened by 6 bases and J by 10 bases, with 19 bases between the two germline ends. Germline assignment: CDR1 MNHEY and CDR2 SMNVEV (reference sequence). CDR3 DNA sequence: TGTGCCAGCAGGAAAGACAGCGATGGATTCCCCCAGCATTTT. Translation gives CASRKDSDGFPQHF.